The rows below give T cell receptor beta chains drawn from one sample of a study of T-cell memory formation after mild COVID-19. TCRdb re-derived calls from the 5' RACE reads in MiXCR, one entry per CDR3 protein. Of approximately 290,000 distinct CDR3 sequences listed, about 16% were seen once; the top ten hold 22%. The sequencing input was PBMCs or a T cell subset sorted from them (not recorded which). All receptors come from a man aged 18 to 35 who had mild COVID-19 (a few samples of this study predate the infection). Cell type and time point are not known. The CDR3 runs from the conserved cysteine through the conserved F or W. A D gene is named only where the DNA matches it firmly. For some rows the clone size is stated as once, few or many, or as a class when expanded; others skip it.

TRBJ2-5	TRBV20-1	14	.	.	CSARDGAAQETQYF	TGCAGTGCTAGAGATGGAGCGGCTCAAGAGACCCAGTACTTC
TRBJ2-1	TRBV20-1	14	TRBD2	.	CSASGTSGGTEQFF	TGCAGTGCTTCCGGGACTAGCGGGGGTACTGAGCAGTTCTTC
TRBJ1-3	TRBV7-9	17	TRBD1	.	CASSPWDRARPGNTIYF	TGTGCCAGCAGCCCCTGGGACAGGGCCCGGCCCGGAAACACCATATATTTT
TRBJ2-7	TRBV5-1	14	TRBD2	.	CASSLRGGGYEQYF	TGCGCCAGCAGCTTACGGGGGGGCGGATACGAGCAGTACTTC
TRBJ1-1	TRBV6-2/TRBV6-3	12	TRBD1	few	CASSSVTGRAFF	TGTGCCAGCAGCTCCGTGACAGGGAGAGCTTTCTTT
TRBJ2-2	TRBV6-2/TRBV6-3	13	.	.	CASRTDSNGELFF	TGTGCCAGCAGGACTGACAGTAACGGGGAGCTGTTTTTT
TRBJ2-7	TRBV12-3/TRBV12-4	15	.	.	CASSLFRLASYEQYF	TGTGCCAGCAGTCTCTTCAGACTGGCCTCCTACGAGCAGTACTTC
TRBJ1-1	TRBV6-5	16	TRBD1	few	CASSHHPGQGSTEAFF	TGTGCCAGCAGTCACCACCCGGGACAGGGCTCCACTGAAGCTTTCTTT
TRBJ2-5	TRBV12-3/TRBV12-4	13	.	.	CASSPWVGETQYF	TGTGCCAGCAGTCCCTGGGTGGGAGAGACCCAGTACTTC
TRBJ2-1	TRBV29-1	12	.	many	CSVDSGQGEQFF	TGCAGCGTTGACTCCGGACAAGGTGAGCAGTTCTTC
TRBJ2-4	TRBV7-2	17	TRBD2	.	CASSSGTSGIAKNIQYF	TGTGCCAGCAGCTCTGGGACTAGCGGGATAGCCAAAAACATTCAGTACTTC
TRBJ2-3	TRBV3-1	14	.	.	CASSPNTGADTQYF	TGTGCCAGCAGCCCGAACACCGGGGCCGATACGCAGTATTTT
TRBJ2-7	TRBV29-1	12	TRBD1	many	CSVEGTGLEQYF	TGCAGCGTTGAAGGGACAGGGCTCGAGCAGTACTTC
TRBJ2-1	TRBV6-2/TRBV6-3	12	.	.	CASSYAQNEQFF	TGTGCCAGCAGTTATGCACAAAATGAGCAGTTCTTC
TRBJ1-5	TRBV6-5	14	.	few	CASADGREVRPQHF	TGTGCCAGCGCGGACGGGAGGGAGGTGCGACCCCAGCATTTT
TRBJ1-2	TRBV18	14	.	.	CASSPLDGDYGYTF	TGTGCCAGCTCACCACTTGACGGGGACTATGGCTACACCTTC
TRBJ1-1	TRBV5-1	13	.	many	CASSLRGDTEAFF	TGCGCCAGCAGCCTCAGGGGTGACACTGAAGCTTTCTTT
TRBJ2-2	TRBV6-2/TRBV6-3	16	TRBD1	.	CASTFSRTGNTGELFF	TGTGCCAGCACCTTTTCCCGGACAGGGAACACCGGGGAGCTGTTTTTT
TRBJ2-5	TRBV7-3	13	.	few	CASSLGKQETQYF	TGTGCCAGCAGCTTGGGGAAACAAGAGACCCAGTACTTC
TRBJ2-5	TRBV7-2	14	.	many	CASSLGGPQETQYF	TGTGCCAGCAGCTTAGGGGGGCCTCAAGAGACCCAGTACTTC
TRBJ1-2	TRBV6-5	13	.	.	CASSYRAGHGYTF	TGTGCCAGCAGTTACAGGGCAGGCCATGGCTACACCTTC
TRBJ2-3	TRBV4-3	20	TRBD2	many	CASSQNPTGTSGGVSDTQYF	TGCGCCAGCAGCCAAAACCCCACCGGGACTAGCGGGGGGGTTTCAGATACGCAGTATTTT